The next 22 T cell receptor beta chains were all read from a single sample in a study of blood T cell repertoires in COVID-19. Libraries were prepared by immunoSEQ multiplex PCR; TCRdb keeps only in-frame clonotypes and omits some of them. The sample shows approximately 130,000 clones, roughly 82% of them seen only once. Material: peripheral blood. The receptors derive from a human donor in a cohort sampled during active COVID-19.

The CDR3 DNA reads as TGCGCCAGCAGCCAACCGGGACTCTACGAGCAGTACTTC. Translated: CASSQPGLYEQYF. V usage is TRBV4-1 and J usage is TRBJ2-7; a weak D match, TRBD2 (6 bases). The CDR3 extends over 13 amino acids. Germline values: CDR1 MGHRA, CDR2 YSYEKL. Trimming cost V 2 bases and J 3 bases, with 8 bases left between them.

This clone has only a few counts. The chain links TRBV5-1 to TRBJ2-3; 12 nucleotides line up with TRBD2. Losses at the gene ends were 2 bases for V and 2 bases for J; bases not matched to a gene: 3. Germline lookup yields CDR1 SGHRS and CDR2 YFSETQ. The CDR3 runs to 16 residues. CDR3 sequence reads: CASSFSSGGATDTQYF. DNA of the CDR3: TGCGCCAGCAGCTTTTCTAGCGGGGGGGCCACAGATACGCAGTATTTT.

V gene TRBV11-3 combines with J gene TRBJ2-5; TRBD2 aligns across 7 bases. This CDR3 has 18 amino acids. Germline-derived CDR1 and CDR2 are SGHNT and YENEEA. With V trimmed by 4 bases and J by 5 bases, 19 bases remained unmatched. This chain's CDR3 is CASSSRPGLGSGGETQYF. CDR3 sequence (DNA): TGTGCCAGCAGCTCGCGGCCCGGGTTGGGGTCCGGGGGGGAGACCCAGTACTTC.

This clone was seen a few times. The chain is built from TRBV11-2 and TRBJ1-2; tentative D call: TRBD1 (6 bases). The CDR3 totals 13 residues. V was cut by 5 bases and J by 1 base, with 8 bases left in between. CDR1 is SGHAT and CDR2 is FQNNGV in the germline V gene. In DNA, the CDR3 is TGTGCCAGCAGCCCGGACAGTAACTATGGCTACACCTTC. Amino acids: CASSPDSNYGYTF.

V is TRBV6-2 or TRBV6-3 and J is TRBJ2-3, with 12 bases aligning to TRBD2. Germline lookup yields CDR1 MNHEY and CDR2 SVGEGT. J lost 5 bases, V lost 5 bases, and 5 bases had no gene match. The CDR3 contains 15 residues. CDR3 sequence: CASSPGTSGRDTQYF. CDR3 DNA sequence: TGTGCCAGCAGTCCCGGGACTAGCGGGCGAGATACGCAGTATTTT.

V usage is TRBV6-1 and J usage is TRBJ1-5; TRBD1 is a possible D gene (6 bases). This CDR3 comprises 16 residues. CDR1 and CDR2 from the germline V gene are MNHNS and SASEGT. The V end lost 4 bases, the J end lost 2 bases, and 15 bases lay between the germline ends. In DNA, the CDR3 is TGTGCCAGCAGTGGTAAACAGGGAGTTGGCAATCAGCCCCAGCATTTT. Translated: CASSGKQGVGNQPQHF.

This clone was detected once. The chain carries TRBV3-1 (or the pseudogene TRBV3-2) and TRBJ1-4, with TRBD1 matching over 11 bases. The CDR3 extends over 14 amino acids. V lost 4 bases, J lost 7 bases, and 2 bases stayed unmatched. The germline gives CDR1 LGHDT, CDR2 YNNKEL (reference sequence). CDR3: CASSRGTGGEKLFF. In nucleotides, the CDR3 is TGTGCCAGCAGCCGAGGGACAGGGGGTGAAAAACTGTTTTTT.

CDR3 DNA: TGTGCCAGCAGCAATCCCCAGGACCAAGAGACCCAGTACTTC. It translates to CASSNPQDQETQYF. V and J are TRBV7-9 and TRBJ2-5; D ambiguous. Per the germline V gene, CDR1 is SEHNR and CDR2 is FQNEAQ (reference sequence). Trimming removed 5 bases at V and 0 bases at J, with 10 bases between. CDR3 length equals 14 residues. The full variable domain, with the rest looked up from reference TRBV7-9 and TRBJ2-5, is DTGVSQNPRHKITKRGQNVTFRCDPISEHNRLYWYRQTLGQGPEFLTYFQNEAQLEKSRLLSDRFSAERPKGSFSTLEIQRTEQGDSAMYLCASSNPQDQETQYFGPGTRLLVL.

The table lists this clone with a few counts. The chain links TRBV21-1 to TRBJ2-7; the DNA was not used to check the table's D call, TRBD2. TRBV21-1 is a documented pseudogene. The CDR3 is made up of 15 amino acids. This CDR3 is CASSGGEGSPYEQYF. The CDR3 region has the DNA TGTGCCAGCAGCGGCGGGGAGGGAAGCCCCTACGAGCAGTACTTC.

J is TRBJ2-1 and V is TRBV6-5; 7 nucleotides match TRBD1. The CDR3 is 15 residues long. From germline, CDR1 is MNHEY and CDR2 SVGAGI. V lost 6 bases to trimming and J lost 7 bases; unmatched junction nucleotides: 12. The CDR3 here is CASRARGGVKNEQFF. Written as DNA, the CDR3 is TGTGCCAGCAGGGCCCGAGGGGGCGTGAAAAATGAGCAGTTCTTC.

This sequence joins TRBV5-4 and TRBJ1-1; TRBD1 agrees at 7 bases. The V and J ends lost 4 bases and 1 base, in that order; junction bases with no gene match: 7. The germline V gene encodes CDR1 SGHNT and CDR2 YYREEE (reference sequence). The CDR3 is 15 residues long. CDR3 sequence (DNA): TGTGCCAGCAGCACGACAGGGATAGGGAACACTGAAGCTTTCTTT. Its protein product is CASSTTGIGNTEAFF.

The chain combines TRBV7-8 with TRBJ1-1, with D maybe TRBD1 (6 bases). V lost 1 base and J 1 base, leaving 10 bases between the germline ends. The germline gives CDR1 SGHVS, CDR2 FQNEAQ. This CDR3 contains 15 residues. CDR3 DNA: TGTGCCAGCAGCTTAGGCTGGGACAAGAACACTGAAGCTTTCTTT. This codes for CASSLGWDKNTEAFF.

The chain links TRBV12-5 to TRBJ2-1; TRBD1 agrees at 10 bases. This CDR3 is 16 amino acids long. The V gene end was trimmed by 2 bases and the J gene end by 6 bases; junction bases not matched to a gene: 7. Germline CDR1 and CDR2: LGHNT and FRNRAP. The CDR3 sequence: CASGLWDRGKINEQFF. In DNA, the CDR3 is TGTGCTAGTGGTTTGTGGGACAGGGGAAAAATCAATGAGCAGTTCTTC. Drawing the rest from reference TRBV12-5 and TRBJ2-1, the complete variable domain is DARVTQTPRHKVTEMGQEVTMRCQPILGHNTVFWYRQTMMQGLELLAYFRNRAPLDDSGMPKDRFSAEMPDATLATLKIQPSEPRDSAVYFCASGLWDRGKINEQFFGPGTRLTVL.

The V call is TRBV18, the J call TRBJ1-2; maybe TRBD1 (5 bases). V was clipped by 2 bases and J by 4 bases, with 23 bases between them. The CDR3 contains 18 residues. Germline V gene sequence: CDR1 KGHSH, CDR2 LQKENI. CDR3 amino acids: CASSPRSSGIPLPYGYTF. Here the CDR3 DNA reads TGTGCCAGCTCACCAAGGTCGTCAGGGATCCCTCTACCCTATGGCTACACCTTC.

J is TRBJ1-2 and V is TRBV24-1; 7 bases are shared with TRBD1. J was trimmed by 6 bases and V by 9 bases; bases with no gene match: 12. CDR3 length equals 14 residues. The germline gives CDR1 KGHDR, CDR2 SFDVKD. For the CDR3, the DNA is TGTGCCACCGGGGGCCCGGGACAGTTTGATGGCTACACCTTC. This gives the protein CATGGPGQFDGYTF.

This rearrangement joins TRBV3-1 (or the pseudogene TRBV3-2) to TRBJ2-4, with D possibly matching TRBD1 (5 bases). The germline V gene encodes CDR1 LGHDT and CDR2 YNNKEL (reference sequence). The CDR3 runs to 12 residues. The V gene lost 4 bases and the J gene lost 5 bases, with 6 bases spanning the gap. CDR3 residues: CASSPGQNIQYF. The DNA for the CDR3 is TGTGCCAGCAGCCCAGGGCAAAACATTCAGTACTTC.

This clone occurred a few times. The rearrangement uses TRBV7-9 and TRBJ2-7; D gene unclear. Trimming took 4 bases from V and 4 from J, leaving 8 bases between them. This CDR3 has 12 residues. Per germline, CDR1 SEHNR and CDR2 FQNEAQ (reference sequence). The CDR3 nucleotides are TGTGCCAGCAGCTCACAGAAGTACGAGCAGTACTTC. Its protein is CASSSQKYEQYF.

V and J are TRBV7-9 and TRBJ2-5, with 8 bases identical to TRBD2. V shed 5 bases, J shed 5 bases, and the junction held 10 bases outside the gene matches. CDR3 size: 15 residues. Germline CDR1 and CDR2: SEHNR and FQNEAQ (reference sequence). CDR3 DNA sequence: TGTGCCAGCAGCCGGGCGGGGGGCCGGGAGGAGACCCAGTACTTC. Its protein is CASSRAGGREETQYF.

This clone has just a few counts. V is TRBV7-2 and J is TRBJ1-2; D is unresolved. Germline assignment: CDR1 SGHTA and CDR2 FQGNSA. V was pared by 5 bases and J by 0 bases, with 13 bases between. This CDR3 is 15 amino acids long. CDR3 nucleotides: TGTGCCAGCAGCCTTATGGCCTCGTCTAACTATGGCTACACCTTC. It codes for CASSLMASSNYGYTF.

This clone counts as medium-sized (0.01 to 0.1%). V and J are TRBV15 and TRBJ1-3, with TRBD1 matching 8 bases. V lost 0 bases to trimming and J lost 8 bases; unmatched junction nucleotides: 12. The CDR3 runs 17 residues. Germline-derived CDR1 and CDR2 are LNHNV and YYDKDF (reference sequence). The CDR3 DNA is TGTGCCACCAGCAGAGATCGTCCAGGGGGCGCAGGGGACACCATATATTTT. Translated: CATSRDRPGGAGDTIYF.

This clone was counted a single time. In DNA, the CDR3 is TGCGCCAGCAGCCCAATAGCGGCCTCCTACAATGAGCAGTTCTTC. Protein sequence: CASSPIAASYNEQFF. The rearrangement uses TRBV5-1 and TRBJ2-1; possible D gene TRBD2, 6 bases. This CDR3 spans 15 amino acids. V shed 4 bases and J shed 0 bases, with 11 bases lying between them. Germline values: CDR1 SGHRS, CDR2 YFSETQ.

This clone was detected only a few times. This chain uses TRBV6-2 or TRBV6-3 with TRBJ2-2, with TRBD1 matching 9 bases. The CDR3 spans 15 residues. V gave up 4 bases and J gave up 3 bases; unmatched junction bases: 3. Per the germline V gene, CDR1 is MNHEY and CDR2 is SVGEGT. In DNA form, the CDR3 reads TGTGCCAGCAGTTCAGGGACAGGGTACACCGGGGAGCTGTTTTTT. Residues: CASSSGTGYTGELFF.